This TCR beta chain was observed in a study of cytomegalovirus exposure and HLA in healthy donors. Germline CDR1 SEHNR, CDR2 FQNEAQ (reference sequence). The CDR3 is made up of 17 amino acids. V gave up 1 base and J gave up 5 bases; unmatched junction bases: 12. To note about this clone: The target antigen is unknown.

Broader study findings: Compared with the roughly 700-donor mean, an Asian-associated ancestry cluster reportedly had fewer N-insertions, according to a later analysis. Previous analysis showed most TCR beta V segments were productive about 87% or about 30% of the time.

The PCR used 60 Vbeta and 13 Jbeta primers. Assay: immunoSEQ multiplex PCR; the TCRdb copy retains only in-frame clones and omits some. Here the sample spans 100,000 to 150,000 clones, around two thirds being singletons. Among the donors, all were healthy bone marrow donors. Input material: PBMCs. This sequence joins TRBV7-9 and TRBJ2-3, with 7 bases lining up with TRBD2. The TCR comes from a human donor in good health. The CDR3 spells CASSLDLTGGLRDTQYF. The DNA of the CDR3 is TGTGCCAGCAGCTTAGACCTTACGGGGGGTCTGAGAGATACGCAGTATTTT.